Listed below are T cell receptor beta chains from one sample, sequenced in a study of regulatory T cells in long-lasting Graves disease. TCRdb passed the multiplex PCR reads through MiXCR, listing each CDR3 protein once. Seen here are 400,000 to 500,000 distinct CDR3 sequences, roughly 23% observed once, and the top ten hold 13% to 15%. The material sequenced was peripheral blood mononuclear cells (PBMCs), taken when the disease was refractory, from a patient treated with antithyroid drugs. The receptors come from a female donor with Graves disease. Both conserved end residues are part of each CDR3. Each record gives: clone size, J gene, V gene, D gene, CDR3 DNA, CDR3 protein. The D gene is left open where the match is weak. Expanded clones get a size class; other rows say once, few or many, or leave the size out.

>few|TRBJ2-7|TRBV5-6|TRBD1
TGTGCCAGCAGCTCCACAGGGGATACCTACGAGCAGTACTTC
CASSSTGDTYEQYF
>few|TRBJ2-2|TRBV4-1|TRBD1
TGCGCCAGCAGTATCTCCGGGACAGGAAACGCGAACACCGGGGAGCTGTTTTTT
CASSISGTGNANTGELFF
>.|TRBJ2-2|TRBV11-3|.
TGTGCCAGCAGCTTAAAAATGAACACCGGGGAGCTGTTTTTT
CASSLKMNTGELFF
>few|TRBJ1-1|TRBV4-1|TRBD1
TGCGCCAGCAGCCAATTACAGGGGGTACGCACTGAAGCTTTCTTT
CASSQLQGVRTEAFF
>many|TRBJ1-2|TRBV19|.
TGTGCCAGTAGTGCCGGACGGGACGGAGGGGGTGGCTACACCTTC
CASSAGRDGGGGYTF
>few|TRBJ1-6|TRBV20-1|.
TGCAGTGCTAGGGCTCTGGCGGCGGCGAGCTCCTATAATTCACCCCTCCACTTT
CSARALAAASSYNSPLHF
>few|TRBJ2-2|TRBV3-1|TRBD2
TGTGCCAGCAGCCAGCCACCGTGGCGGGAGGACATTTTGAACACCGGGGAGCTGTTTTTT
CASSQPPWREDILNTGELFF
>few|TRBJ2-7|TRBV28|.
TGTGCCAGCAGGGGGACGGAGCAGACCTACGAGCAGTACTTC
CASRGTEQTYEQYF
>many|TRBJ2-7|TRBV28|.
TGTGCCAGCAGAACGACTAGGGGTTACGAGCAGTACTTC
CASRTTRGYEQYF
>.|TRBJ1-5|TRBV7-2|.
TGTGCCAGCAGCTTTGGGGGCCGGGGCAATCAGCCCCAGCATTTT
CASSFGGRGNQPQHF
>many|TRBJ2-7|TRBV30|TRBD1
TGTGCCTGGAGTGAAGGACAGGGGGCGCGCTACGAGCAGTACTTC
CAWSEGQGARYEQYF
>many|TRBJ1-2|TRBV2|.
TGTGCCAGTAAGCACGGGAACTATGGCTACACCTTC
CASKHGNYGYTF
>.|TRBJ2-7|TRBV14|.
TGTGCCAGCAGCCCCTTACTTCTAGGCGAGCAGTACTTC
CASSPLLLGEQYF
>many|TRBJ2-3|TRBV12-3/TRBV12-4|TRBD2
TGTGCCAGCAGTGGGGGACTAGCGGGGGATACGCAGTATTTT
CASSGGLAGDTQYF
>few|TRBJ2-7|TRBV27|TRBD1
TGTGCCACGGTTCAAGGGACAGGGGAGTACGAGCAGTACTTC
CATVQGTGEYEQYF
>few|TRBJ1-5|TRBV29-1|.
TGCAGCGTTGCGGAGAATCCCAATCAGCCCCAGCATTTT
CSVAENPNQPQHF
>many|TRBJ2-7|TRBV28|.
TGTGCCAGCAGTTGGTCGGAGGGACTGGCCGAGCAGTACTTC
CASSWSEGLAEQYF
>.|TRBJ2-3|TRBV7-3|.
TGTGCCAGCAGCTCCCGGGGGGCTGCGACAGATACGCAGTATTTT
CASSSRGAATDTQYF
>few|TRBJ2-7|TRBV5-5|.
TGTGCCAGCAGCTTGGATTGGGGGGATACCGGCGGGCAGTACTTC
CASSLDWGDTGGQYF
>few|TRBJ2-1|TRBV28|TRBD2
TGTGCCAGCAGAGAGTGGACTAGCGGGAGATGGGATGAGCAGTTCTTC
CASREWTSGRWDEQFF
>.|TRBJ2-7|TRBV25-1|.
TGTGCCAGCAGTGAATCAGAAGGCTACGAGCAGTACTTC
CASSESEGYEQYF
>.|TRBJ2-5|TRBV20-1|.
TGCAGTGGCGCACAAGAGACTCAGTACTTC
CSGAQETQYF
>.|TRBJ1-3|TRBV9|.
TGTGCCAGCAGCGTAGAGGAAGGGGCTGGAAACACCATATATTTT
CASSVEEGAGNTIYF
>.|TRBJ2-2|TRBV4-1|TRBD2
TGCGCCAGCAGCTATATCGGACTAGCGGGAACGGACGGGGAGCTGTTTTTT
CASSYIGLAGTDGELFF
>.|TRBJ2-6|TRBV27|TRBD2
TGTGCCAGCAGTTCACTTGGGACTAGCGGGAGACTGGGGGCCAACGTCCTGACTTTC
CASSSLGTSGRLGANVLTF
>few|TRBJ1-3|TRBV30|TRBD1
TGTGCCTGGAGAATCGGGACAGGAGGCTCTGGAAACACCATATATTTT
CAWRIGTGGSGNTIYF
>many|TRBJ2-7|TRBV10-3|TRBD1
TGTGCCATCAGGACAGGGGAAATATCGTCCGAGCAGTACTTC
CAIRTGEISSEQYF
>many|TRBJ1-1|TRBV5-1|.
TGCGCCAGCATGCTAGGCGTAATGAACACTGAAGCTTTCTTT
CASMLGVMNTEAFF
>.|TRBJ2-7|TRBV30|TRBD2
TGTGCCTGGGGGGAGGGTCAGATGGAGCAGTACTTC
CAWGEGQMEQYF
>few|TRBJ2-7|TRBV9|TRBD2
TGTGCCAGCAGCAAGACGACTAGCGTATACGAGCAGTACTTC
CASSKTTSVYEQYF
>.|TRBJ2-2|TRBV5-1|TRBD2
TGCGCCAGCAGCTTGAGGACTAGCGGGACCGGGGAGCTGTTTTTT
CASSLRTSGTGELFF
>many|TRBJ1-1|TRBV29-1|.
TGCAGCGTTGGAACAGGGTGGTACACTGAAGCTTTCTTT
CSVGTGWYTEAFF
>many|TRBJ2-5|TRBV10-3|TRBD1
TGTGCCATCAGTGAGACGACAGGGGAGCAGACCCAGTACTTC
CAISETTGEQTQYF
>.|TRBJ2-3|TRBV6-2/TRBV6-3|TRBD2
TGTACCAGCAGTTACGACGTTAGCGGGAGGGCCGGCACAGATACGCAGTATTTT
CTSSYDVSGRAGTDTQYF
>many|TRBJ2-5|TRBV28|.
TGTGCCAGCAGTTCCCCCCGAGGGGGAATGGAGACCCAGTACTTC
CASSSPRGGMETQYF
>many|TRBJ2-2|TRBV12-3/TRBV12-4|.
TGTGCCAGCAGTTTGAGGCGAGTGAACACCGGGGAGCTGTTTTTT
CASSLRRVNTGELFF